This T cell receptor (beta chain) was found in a study of T cell changes during pregnancy in multiple sclerosis (dated by TCRdb to between 2018 and 2020). Background for the entire study: The study examined how the T cell repertoire changed over the course of pregnancy in women with multiple sclerosis.

Library preparation was by the immunoSEQ multiplex PCR assay. As stored in TCRdb, this immuneACCESS dataset retains in-frame rearrangements with V and J assigned. A fraction of the clones does not appear; measured against another copy, unresolved V genes explain less than half of the discrepancy, and the remainder lacks a known reason. The sample table records tens of thousands of clones; roughly 90% of these occur just once. The ten top clones hold under 3% of the sample. The junction shows trimming of 1 base on V and 3 bases on J, plus 9 bases between the germline ends. The CDR3 holds 14 amino acids from the cysteine to the phenylalanine. Only the CDR3 DNA is retained, 42 bases long and in frame from the first base. As encoded in the germline V gene, CDR1 is SGHTA while CDR2 is FQGNSA. A remark on this clone: This clone's antigen is unknown. No quality values exist for individual bases; no much larger clone is one base distant.

Sequencing used peripheral blood, obtained in the first trimester of pregnancy. The sequence joins TRBV7-2 to TRBJ1-2; no D segment can be confidently identified. The receptor was derived from a female donor with multiple sclerosis, enrolled in a pregnancy study. The CDR3 loop reads CASSLDSNHYGYTF. The DNA sequence follows: TGTGCCAGCAGCTTAGATAGTAATCACTATGGCTACACCTTC. The entire variable domain, with the stretches around the CDR3 drawn from the reference TRBV7-2 and TRBJ1-2 proteins, is GAGVSQSPSNKVTEKGKDVELRCDPISGHTALYWYRQSLGQGLEFLIYFQGNSAPDKSGLPSDRFSAERTGGSVSTLTIQRTQQEDSAVYLCASSLDSNHYGYTFGSGTRLTVV.